The 12 T cell receptor beta chains below were found in one sample sequenced in a study of cytomegalovirus exposure and HLA in healthy donors. It was with 60 Vbeta and 13 Jbeta primers that the PCR ran. Assay used: immunoSEQ multiplex PCR; TCRdb lists only in-frame clones, some missing. Recorded for this sample: 30,000 to 50,000 clones. Sequences were obtained from PBMCs. The receptor source for this set is a woman in her twenties or thirties in good health and CMV-seropositive.

The chain carries TRBV10-3 and TRBJ2-3; no firm D call. V lost 5 bases, J lost 5 bases, and 14 bases lay in between. This CDR3 is built from 14 residues. Germline-derived CDR1 and CDR2 are ENHRY and SYGVKD. CDR3 nucleotides: TGTGCCATCAGTCCCACTACGTTGCAAGATACGCAGTATTTT. Translation: CAISPTTLQDTQYF.

The gene calls are TRBV11-2 and TRBJ1-4, with TRBD1 as a possible D gene (6 bases). The CDR3 spans 16 residues. V lost 2 bases and J 7 bases, leaving 17 bases between the germline ends. Germline CDR1 SGHAT, CDR2 FQNNGV. CDR3 protein: CASSLPQGGRVEKLFF. DNA of the CDR3: TGTGCCAGCAGCTTACCACAGGGCGGACGGGTTGAAAAACTGTTTTTT.

This chain uses TRBV28 with TRBJ2-3; D remains ambiguous. The germline V and J ends were trimmed by 6 bases and 0 bases, with 16 bases remaining between them. Germline loops: CDR1 MDHEN, CDR2 SYDVKM. This CDR3 comprises 16 residues. CDR3 region: CASSPPVLASTDTQYF. For the CDR3, the DNA is TGTGCCAGCAGCCCCCCAGTGTTAGCCAGCACAGATACGCAGTATTTT. Filled out from reference TRBV28 and TRBJ2-3, the complete variable domain reads DVKVTQSSRYLVKRTGEKVFLECVQDMDHENMFWYRQDPGLGLRLIYFSYDVKMKEKGDIPEGYSVSREKKERFSLILESASTNQTSMYLCASSPPVLASTDTQYFGPGTRLTVL.

V usage is TRBV4-1 and J usage is TRBJ1-2; D call uncertain. The V end was cut by 4 bases, the J end by 8 bases, with 23 bases between. The length of the CDR3 is 16 residues. The germline CDR1 and CDR2 sequences are MGHRA and YSYEKL. In nucleotides, the CDR3 is TGCGCCAGCAGCCTTTACGGAGCCATTCCCGGGGAGGGCTACACCTTC. This codes for CASSLYGAIPGEGYTF.

The CDR3 region is CASSQSYSFYEQYF. In nucleotides, the CDR3 is TGCGCCAGCAGTCAATCGTACAGTTTCTACGAGCAGTACTTC. The genes are TRBV23-1 and TRBJ2-7; D uncertain. TRBV23-1 counts as an open reading frame of uncertain function. V was shortened by 0 bases and J by 3 bases, with 9 bases between the two germline ends. This CDR3 is 14 amino acids long.

This rearrangement joins TRBV5-1 to TRBJ2-3; 9 nucleotides align to TRBD1. Germline CDR1 SGHRS, CDR2 YFSETQ. This CDR3 region has 16 residues. V was pared by 4 bases and J by 2 bases, with 8 bases of the junction left unmatched. The CDR3 sequence: CASSRAGQGITDTQYF. DNA of the CDR3: TGCGCCAGCAGCCGGGCGGGACAGGGAATCACAGATACGCAGTATTTT.

This chain joins TRBV28 and TRBJ1-2; TRBD1 is a possible D gene (5 bases). Germline CDR1 reads MDHEN; CDR2 reads SYDVKM. The CDR3 spans 17 residues. Trimming removed 4 bases at V and 8 bases at J, with 26 bases between. The CDR3 DNA reads as TGTGCCAGCAGTTACCCCTCGGGCAGGCAGCAGGGTAAGGGCTACACCTTC. It yields the protein CASSYPSGRQQGKGYTF.

The rearrangement joins TRBV5-1 to TRBJ2-5; TRBD2 is a possible D gene (5 bases). Trimming pared 0 bases from V and 3 bases from J, leaving 18 bases between. The CDR3 has 17 residues. Germline loops: CDR1 SGHRS, CDR2 YFSETQ. The CDR3 sequence is CASSLGRELADKETQYF. In DNA form, the CDR3 reads TGCGCCAGCAGCTTGGGCCGAGAGCTAGCAGATAAAGAGACCCAGTACTTC.

This rearrangement joins TRBV29-1 to TRBJ2-3; weak D call: TRBD1 (6 bases). V lost 5 bases and J 2 bases, leaving 14 bases between the germline ends. CDR3 length equals 14 residues. CDR1 and CDR2 (germline): SQVTM, ANQGSEA. The CDR3 DNA follows: TGCAGCGTTATTTCGCAGGGGCTCACAGATACGCAGTATTTT. This sequence encodes CSVISQGLTDTQYF.

The chain recombines TRBV19 with TRBJ1-2, with D perhaps TRBD1 (5 bases). The CDR3 covers 13 residues. Trimming left V 10 bases short and J 4 bases short, with 16 bases between. Germline assignment: CDR1 LNHDA and CDR2 SQIVND (reference sequence). CDR3: CATRAGPSYGYTF. The CDR3 region has the DNA TGTGCCACCAGGGCAGGGCCCTCCTATGGCTACACCTTC.

The CDR3 DNA is TGTGCCAGCAGCTGGAGGGACAGGGGTCAAACTGAAGCTTTCTTT. Protein sequence: CASSWRDRGQTEAFF. The V gene is TRBV6-6, the J gene TRBJ1-1; 10 bases align to TRBD1. The CDR3 consists of 15 residues. J lost 5 bases, V lost 6 bases, and 9 bases had no gene match. Per germline, CDR1 MNHNY and CDR2 SVGAGI (reference sequence).

The chain combines TRBV18 with TRBJ1-5; 7 nucleotides agree with TRBD1. The V segment lost 3 bases and the J segment 7 bases; nucleotides outside the gene matches: 3. The germline CDR1 and CDR2 sequences are KGHSH and LQKENI. The CDR3 has 13 amino acids. CDR3 in amino acids: CASSPGTEQPQHF. CDR3 coding DNA: TGTGCCAGCTCACCGGGGACAGAACAGCCCCAGCATTTT.